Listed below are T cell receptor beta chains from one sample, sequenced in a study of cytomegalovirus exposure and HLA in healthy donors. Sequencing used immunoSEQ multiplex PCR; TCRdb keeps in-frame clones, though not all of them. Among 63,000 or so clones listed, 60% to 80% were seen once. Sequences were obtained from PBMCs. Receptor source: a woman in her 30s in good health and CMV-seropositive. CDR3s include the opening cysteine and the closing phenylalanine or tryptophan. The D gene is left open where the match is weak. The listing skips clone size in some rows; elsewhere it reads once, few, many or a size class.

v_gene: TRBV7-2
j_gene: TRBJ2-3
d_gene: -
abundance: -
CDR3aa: CASKGGTDTQYF
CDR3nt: TGTGCCAGCAAAGGGGGCACAGATACGCAGTATTTT

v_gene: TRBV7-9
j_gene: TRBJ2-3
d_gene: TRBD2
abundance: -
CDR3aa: CASSPRGGSPTDTQYF
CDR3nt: TGTGCCAGCAGCCCTCGGGGGGGCTCACCCACAGATACGCAGTATTTT

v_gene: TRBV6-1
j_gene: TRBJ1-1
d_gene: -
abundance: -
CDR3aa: CASSESLLRRATEAFF
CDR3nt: TGTGCCAGCAGTGAATCCCTGCTGCGGAGGGCCACTGAAGCTTTCTTT

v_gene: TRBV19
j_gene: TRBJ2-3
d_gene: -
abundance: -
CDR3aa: CASSLVVTDMQYF
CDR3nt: TGTGCCAGTAGCCTCGTTGTCACAGATATGCAGTATTTT

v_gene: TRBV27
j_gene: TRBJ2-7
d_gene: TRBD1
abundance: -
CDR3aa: CASSSHDRGEQYF
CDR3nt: TGTGCCAGCAGCTCACACGACAGGGGCGAGCAGTACTTC

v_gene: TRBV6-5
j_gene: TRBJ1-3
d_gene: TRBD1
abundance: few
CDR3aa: CASSQYRGTGNTIYF
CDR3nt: TGTGCCAGCAGTCAATACAGGGGAACTGGAAACACCATATATTTT

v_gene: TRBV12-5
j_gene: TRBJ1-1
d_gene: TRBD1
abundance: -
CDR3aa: CASGTGQVNTEAFF
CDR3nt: TGTGCTAGTGGTACGGGACAGGTTAACACTGAAGCTTTCTTT

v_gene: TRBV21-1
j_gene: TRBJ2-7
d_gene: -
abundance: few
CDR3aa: CASSNPLSYRGLYEQYF
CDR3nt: TGTGCCAGCAGCAACCCCCTGTCCTACAGGGGGCTCTACGAGCAGTACTTC

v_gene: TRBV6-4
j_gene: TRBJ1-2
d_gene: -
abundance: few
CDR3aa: CASSDQRGVPYGYTF
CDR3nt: TGTGCCAGCAGTGACCAGCGCGGGGTCCCCTATGGCTACACCTTC

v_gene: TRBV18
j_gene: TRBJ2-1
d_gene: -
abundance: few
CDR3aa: CASSPDYIYNEQFF
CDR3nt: TGTGCCAGCTCCCCTGACTATATCTACAATGAGCAGTTCTTC

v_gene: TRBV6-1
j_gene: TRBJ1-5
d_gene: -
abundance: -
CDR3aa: CASSRLSQPQHF
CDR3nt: TGTGCCAGCAGTCGACTGTCTCAGCCCCAGCATTTT

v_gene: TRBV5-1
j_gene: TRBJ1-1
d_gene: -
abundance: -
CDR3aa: CASSLDRTENTEAFF
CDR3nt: TGCGCCAGCAGCTTGGATCGTACAGAGAACACTGAAGCTTTCTTT

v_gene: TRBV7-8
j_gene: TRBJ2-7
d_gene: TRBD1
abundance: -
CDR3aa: CASSFWTGAYEQYF
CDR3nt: TGTGCCAGCAGCTTCTGGACAGGGGCGTACGAGCAGTACTTC

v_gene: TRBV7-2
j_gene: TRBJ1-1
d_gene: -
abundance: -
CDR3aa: CASSSGQINTEAFF
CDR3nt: TGTGCCAGCAGCTCCGGACAGATAAACACTGAAGCTTTCTTT

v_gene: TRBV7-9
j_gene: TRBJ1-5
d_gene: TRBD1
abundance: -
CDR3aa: CASSLVGQGQPQHF
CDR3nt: TGTGCCAGCAGCTTAGTTGGACAGGGCCAGCCCCAGCATTTT

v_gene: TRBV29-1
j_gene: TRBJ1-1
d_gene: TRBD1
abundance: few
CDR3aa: CSGRQGNRPLNTEAFF
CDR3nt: TGCAGCGGCAGACAGGGCAACCGACCTCTGAACACTGAAGCTTTCTTT

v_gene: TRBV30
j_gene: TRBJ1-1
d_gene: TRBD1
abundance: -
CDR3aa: CAWSGTGSTEAFF
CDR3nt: TGTGCCTGGAGTGGGACAGGGAGCACTGAAGCTTTCTTT

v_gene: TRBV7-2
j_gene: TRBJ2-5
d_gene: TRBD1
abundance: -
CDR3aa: CASSLQGARETQYF
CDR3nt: TGTGCCAGCAGCCTGCAGGGGGCTCGGGAGACCCAGTACTTC

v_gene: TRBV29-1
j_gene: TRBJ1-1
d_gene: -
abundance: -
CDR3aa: CSVAYGRTEAFF
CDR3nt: TGCAGCGTCGCTTATGGGAGGACTGAAGCTTTCTTT

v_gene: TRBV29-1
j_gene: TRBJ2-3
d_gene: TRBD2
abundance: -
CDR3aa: CSVESAGGDTQYF
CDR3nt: TGCAGCGTTGAATCAGCGGGAGGCGATACGCAGTATTTT

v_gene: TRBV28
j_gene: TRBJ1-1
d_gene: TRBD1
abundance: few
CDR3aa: CASSSRTGNTEAFF
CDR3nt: TGTGCCAGCAGTTCCCGGACAGGAAACACTGAAGCTTTCTTT

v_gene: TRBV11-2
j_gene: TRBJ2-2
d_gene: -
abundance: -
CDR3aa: CASSPAWGLGELFF
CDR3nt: TGTGCCAGCAGCCCAGCCTGGGGACTCGGGGAGCTGTTTTTT

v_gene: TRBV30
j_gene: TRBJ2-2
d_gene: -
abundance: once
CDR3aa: CAWGRRQVRLNTGELFF
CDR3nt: TGTGCCTGGGGTCGTAGACAGGTTCGACTCAACACCGGGGAGCTGTTTTTT

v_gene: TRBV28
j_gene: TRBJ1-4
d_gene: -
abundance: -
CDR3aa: CASSFGGTTNEKLFF
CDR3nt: TGTGCCAGCAGTTTCGGAGGAACAACTAATGAAAAACTGTTTTTT

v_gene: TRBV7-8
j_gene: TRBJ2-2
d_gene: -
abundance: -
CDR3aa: CASSRGDSGELFF
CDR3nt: TGTGCCAGCAGCCGCGGGGATTCCGGGGAGCTGTTTTTT

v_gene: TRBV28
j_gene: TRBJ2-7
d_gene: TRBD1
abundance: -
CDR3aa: CASSSGQGRFYEQYF
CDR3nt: TGTGCCAGCAGTTCAGGACAGGGACGCTTCTACGAGCAGTACTTC

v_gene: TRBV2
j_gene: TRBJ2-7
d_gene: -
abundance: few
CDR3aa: CASVWTGYLSYEQYF
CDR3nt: TGTGCCAGCGTATGGACTGGCTACCTCTCCTACGAGCAGTACTTC

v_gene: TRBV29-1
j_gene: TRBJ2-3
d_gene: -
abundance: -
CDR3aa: CSVEGGRPLPDTQYF
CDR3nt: TGCAGCGTTGAAGGTGGCAGGCCACTCCCCGATACGCAGTATTTT

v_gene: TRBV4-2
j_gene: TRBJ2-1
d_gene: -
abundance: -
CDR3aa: CASSRTLAGYNEQFF
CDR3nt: TGTGCCAGCAGCCGGACGCTAGCAGGTTACAATGAGCAGTTCTTC

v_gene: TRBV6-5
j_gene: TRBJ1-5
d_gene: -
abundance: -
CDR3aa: CASRDFGNQPQHF
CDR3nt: TGTGCCAGCAGGGACTTCGGCAATCAGCCCCAGCATTTT

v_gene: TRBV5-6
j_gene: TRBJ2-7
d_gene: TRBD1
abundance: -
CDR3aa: CASSLDRGYEQYF
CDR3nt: TGTGCCAGCAGCTTGGACAGGGGCTACGAGCAGTACTTC

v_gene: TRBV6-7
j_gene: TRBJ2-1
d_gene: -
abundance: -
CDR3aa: CASSPKGDNEQFF
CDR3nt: TGTGCCAGCAGCCCCAAGGGGGACAATGAGCAGTTCTTC

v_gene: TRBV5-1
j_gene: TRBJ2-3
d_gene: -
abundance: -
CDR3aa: CASSSRLTSTDTQYF
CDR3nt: TGCGCCAGCAGCAGCCGACTAACTAGCACAGATACGCAGTATTTT

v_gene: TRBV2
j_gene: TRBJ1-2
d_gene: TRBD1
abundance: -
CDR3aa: CASGGGPNYGYTF
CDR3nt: TGTGCCAGCGGAGGGGGCCCTAACTATGGCTACACCTTC

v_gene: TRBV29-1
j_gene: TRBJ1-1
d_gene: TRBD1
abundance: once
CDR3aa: CSATLGQLNTEAFF
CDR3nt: TGCAGCGCCACTTTGGGACAGTTGAACACTGAAGCTTTCTTT

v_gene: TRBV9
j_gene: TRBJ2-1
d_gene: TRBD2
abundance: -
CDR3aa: CASSVGGLAGSHEQFF
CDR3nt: TGTGCCAGCAGCGTAGGTGGACTAGCGGGAAGCCATGAGCAGTTCTTC

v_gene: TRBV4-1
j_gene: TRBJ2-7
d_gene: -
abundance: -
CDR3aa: CASSQGAGAAYEQYF
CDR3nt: TGCGCCAGCAGCCAAGGGGCGGGGGCTGCCTACGAGCAGTACTTC

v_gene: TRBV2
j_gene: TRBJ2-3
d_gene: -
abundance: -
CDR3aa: CASSERGSTDTQYF
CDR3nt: TGTGCCAGCAGTGAAAGGGGGTCCACAGATACGCAGTATTTT

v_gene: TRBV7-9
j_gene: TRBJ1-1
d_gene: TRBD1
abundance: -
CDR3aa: CASSQDRIDTEAFF
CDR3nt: TGTGCCAGCAGCCAGGACAGGATAGACACTGAAGCTTTCTTT

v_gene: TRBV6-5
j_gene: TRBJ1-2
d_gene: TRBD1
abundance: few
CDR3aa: CASSQDRHGYTF
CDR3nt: TGTGCCAGCAGCCAGGACAGGCACGGCTACACCTTC

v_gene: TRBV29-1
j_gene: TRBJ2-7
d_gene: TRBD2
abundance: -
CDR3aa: CSVDPSGDSYEQYF
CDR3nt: TGCAGCGTTGATCCTAGCGGGGACTCCTACGAGCAGTACTTC

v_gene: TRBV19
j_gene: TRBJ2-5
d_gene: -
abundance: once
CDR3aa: CASSLGGGETQYF
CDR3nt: TGTGCCAGTAGTCTGGGAGGGGGAGAGACCCAGTACTTC

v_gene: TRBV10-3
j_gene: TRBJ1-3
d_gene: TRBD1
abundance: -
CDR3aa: CAIRGQGNSGNTIYF
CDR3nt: TGTGCCATCAGGGGACAGGGCAACTCTGGAAACACCATATATTTT

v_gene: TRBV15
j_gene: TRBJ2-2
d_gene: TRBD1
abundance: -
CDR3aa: CATSRAGQGAGELFF
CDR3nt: TGTGCCACCAGCAGAGCGGGACAGGGGGCTGGGGAGCTGTTTTTT

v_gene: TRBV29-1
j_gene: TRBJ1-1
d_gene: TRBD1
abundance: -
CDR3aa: CSGGQFMNTEAFF
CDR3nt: TGCAGCGGGGGACAGTTCATGAACACTGAAGCTTTCTTT

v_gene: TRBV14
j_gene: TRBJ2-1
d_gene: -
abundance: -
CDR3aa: CASSVQSGRVGEQFF
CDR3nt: TGTGCCAGCAGCGTTCAAAGCGGCCGAGTCGGGGAGCAGTTCTTC

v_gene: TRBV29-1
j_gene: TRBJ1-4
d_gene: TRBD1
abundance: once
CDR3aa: CSVVGQDAEKLFF
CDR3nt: TGCAGCGTTGTGGGACAGGACGCCGAAAAACTGTTTTTT

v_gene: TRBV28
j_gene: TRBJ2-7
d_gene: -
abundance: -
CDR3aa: CASSLVGTSPYYEQYF
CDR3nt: TGTGCCAGCAGCCTGGTCGGGACAAGCCCATACTACGAGCAGTACTTC

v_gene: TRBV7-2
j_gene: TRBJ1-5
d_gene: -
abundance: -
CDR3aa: CASSLEGGRKPQHF
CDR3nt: TGTGCCAGCAGCTTAGAAGGAGGGCGAAAGCCCCAGCATTTT

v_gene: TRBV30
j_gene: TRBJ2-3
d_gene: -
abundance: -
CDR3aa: CAWSGAGGTDTQYF
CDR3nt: TGTGCCTGGAGTGGGGCGGGTGGGACAGATACGCAGTATTTT

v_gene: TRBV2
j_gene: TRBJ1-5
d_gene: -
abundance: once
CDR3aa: CASSATGSNQPQHF
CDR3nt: TGTGCCAGCAGTGCCACAGGGAGCAATCAGCCCCAGCATTTT

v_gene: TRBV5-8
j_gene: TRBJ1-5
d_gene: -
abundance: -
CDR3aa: CASSLRGEGNQPQHF
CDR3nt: TGTGCCAGCAGCTTGCGGGGAGAAGGCAATCAGCCCCAGCATTTT